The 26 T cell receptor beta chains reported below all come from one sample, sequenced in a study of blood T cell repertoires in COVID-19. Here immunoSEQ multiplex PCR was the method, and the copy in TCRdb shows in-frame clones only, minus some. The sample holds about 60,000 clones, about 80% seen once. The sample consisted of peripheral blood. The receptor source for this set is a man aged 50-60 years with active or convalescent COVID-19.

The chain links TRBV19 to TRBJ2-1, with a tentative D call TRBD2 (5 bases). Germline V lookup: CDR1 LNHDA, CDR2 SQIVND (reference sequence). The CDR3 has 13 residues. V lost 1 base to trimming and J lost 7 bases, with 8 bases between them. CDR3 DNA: TGTGCCAGTAGTATAGGGCGGGCGAATGAGCAGTTCTTC. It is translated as CASSIGRANEQFF.

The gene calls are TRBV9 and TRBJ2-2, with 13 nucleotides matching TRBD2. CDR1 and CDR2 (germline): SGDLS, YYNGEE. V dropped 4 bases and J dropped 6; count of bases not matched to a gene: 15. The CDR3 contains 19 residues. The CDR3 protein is CASSPNPDTSGRAAGELFF. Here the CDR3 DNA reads TGTGCCAGCAGCCCAAATCCCGATACTAGCGGGAGGGCCGCCGGGGAGCTGTTTTTT.

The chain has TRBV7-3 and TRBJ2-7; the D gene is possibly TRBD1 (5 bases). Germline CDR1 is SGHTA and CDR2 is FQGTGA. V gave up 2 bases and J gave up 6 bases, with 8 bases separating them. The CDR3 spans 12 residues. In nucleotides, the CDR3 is TGTGCCAGCAGCTTAGATCAGGGCGAGCAGTACTTC. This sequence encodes CASSLDQGEQYF. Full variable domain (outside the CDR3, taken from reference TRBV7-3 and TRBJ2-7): GAGVSQTPSNKVTEKGKYVELRCDPISGHTALYWYRQSLGQGPEFLIYFQGTGAADDSGLPNDRFFAVRPEGSVSTLKIQRTERGDSAVYLCASSLDQGEQYFGPGTRLTVT.

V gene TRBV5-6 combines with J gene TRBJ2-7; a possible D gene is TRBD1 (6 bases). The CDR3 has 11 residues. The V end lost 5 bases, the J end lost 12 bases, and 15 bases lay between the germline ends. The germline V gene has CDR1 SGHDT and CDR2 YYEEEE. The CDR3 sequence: CASSSRGRGYF. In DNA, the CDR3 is TGTGCCAGCAGTTCCAGGGGCCGAGGGTACTTC.

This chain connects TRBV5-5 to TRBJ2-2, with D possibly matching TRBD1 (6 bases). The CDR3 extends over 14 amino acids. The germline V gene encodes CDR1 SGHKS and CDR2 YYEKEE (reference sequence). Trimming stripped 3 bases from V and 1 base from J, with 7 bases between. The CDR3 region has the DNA TGTGCCAGCAGCTGGGGACAGAACACCGGGGAGCTGTTTTTT. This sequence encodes CASSWGQNTGELFF.

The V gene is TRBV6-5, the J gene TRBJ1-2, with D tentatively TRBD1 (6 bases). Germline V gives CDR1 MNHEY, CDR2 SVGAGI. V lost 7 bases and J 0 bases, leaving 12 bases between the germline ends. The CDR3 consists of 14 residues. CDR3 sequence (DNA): TGTGCCAGCACCGAGGGGGTGGCTAACTATGGCTACACCTTC. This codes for CASTEGVANYGYTF.

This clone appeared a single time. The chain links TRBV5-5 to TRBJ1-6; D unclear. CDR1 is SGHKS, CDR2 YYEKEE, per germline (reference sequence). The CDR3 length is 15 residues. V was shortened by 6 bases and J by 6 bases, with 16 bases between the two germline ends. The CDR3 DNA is TGTGCCAGCAACCCTGCGGGATACCGTAATTCACCCCTCCACTTT. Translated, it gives CASNPAGYRNSPLHF. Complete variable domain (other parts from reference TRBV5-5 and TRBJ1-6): DAGVTQSPTHLIKTRGQQVTLRCSPISGHKSVSWYQQVLGQGPQFIFQYYEKEERGRGNFPDRFSARQFPNYSSELNVNALLLGDSALYLCASNPAGYRNSPLHFGNGTRLTVT.

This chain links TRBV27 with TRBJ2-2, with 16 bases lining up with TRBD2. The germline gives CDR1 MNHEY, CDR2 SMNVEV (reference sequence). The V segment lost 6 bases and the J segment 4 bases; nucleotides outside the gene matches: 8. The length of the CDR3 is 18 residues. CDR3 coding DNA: TGTGCCAGCAGCACGGGACTAGCGGGAGGGTTCGCCACCGGGGAGCTGTTTTTT. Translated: CASSTGLAGGFATGELFF.

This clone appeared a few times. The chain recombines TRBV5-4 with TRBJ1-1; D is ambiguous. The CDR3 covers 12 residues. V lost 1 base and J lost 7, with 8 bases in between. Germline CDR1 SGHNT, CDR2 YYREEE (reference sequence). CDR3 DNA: TGTGCCAGCAGCTTGCTTAGTCGTGAAGCTTTCTTT. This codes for CASSLLSREAFF. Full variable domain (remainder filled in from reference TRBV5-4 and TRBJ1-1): ETGVTQSPTHLIKTRGQQVTLRCSSQSGHNTVSWYQQALGQGPQFIFQYYREEENGRGNFPPRFSGLQFPNYSSELNVNALELDDSALYLCASSLLSREAFFGQGTRLTVV.

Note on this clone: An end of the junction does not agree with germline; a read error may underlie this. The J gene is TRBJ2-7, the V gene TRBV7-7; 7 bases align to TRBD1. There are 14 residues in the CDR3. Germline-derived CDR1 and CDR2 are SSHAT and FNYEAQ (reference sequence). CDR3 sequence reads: CASSPVIGGGEQYF. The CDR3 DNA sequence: TGTGCTAGCAGCCCAGTTATAGGGGGCGGCGAGCAGTACTTC.

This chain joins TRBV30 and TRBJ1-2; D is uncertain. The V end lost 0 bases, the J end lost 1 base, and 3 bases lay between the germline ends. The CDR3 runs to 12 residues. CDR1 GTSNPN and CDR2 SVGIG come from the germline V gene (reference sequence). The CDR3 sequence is CAWSVLNYGYTF. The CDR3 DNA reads TGTGCCTGGAGTGTACTTAACTATGGCTACACCTTC. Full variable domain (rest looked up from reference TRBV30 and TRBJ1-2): SQTIHQWPATLVQPVGSPLSLECTVEGTSNPNLYWYRQAAGRGLQLLFYSVGIGQISSEVPQNLSASRPQDRQFILSSKKLLLSDSGFYLCAWSVLNYGYTFGSGTRLTVV.

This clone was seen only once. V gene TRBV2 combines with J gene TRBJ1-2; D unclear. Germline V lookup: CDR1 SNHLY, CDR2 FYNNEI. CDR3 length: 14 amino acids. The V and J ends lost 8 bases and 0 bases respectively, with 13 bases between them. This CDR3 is CASSPDISNYGYTF. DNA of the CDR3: TGTGCCAGCTCTCCCGACATCTCTAACTATGGCTACACCTTC.

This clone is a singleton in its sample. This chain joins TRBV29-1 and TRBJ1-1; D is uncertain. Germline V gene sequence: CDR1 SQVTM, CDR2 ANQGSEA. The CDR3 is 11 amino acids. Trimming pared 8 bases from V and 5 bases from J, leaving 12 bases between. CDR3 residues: CSLIQETEAFF. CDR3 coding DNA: TGCAGCCTAATCCAAGAGACTGAAGCTTTCTTT.

The CDR3 loop is CASSENSPNYEQYF. The CDR3 DNA reads TGTGCCAGCAGTGAAAACAGCCCGAACTACGAGCAGTACTTC. V gene TRBV2 combines with J gene TRBJ2-7; D is ambiguous. Trimming shortened V by 2 bases and J by 3 bases, and 11 bases separated the two germline ends. CDR1 is SNHLY, CDR2 FYNNEI, per germline. The CDR3 sequence is 14 residues long.

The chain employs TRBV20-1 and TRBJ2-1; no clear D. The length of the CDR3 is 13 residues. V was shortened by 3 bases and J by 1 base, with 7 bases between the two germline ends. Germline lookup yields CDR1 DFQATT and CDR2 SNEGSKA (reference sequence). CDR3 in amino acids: CSASGASYNEQFF. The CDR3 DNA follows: TGCAGTGCTAGTGGCGCTTCCTACAATGAGCAGTTCTTC.

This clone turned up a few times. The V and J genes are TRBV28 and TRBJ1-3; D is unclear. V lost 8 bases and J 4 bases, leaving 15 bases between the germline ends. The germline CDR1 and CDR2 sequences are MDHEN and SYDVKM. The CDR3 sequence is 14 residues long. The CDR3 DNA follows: TGTGCCAGCTGCGGCCCCGTAAAAGGAAACACCATATATTTT. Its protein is CASCGPVKGNTIYF.

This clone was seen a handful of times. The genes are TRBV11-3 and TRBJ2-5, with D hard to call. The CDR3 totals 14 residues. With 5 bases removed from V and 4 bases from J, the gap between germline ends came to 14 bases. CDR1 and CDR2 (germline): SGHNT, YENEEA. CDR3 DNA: TGTGCCAGCAGCCCCACCGCTAGGTCAGAGACCCAGTACTTC. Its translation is CASSPTARSETQYF.

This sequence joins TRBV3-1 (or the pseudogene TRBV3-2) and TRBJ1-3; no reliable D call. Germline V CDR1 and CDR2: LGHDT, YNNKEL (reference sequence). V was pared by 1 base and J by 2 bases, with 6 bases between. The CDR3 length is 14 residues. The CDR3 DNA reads TGTGCCAGCAGCCAAGGGCTCACTGGAAACACCATATATTTT. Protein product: CASSQGLTGNTIYF.

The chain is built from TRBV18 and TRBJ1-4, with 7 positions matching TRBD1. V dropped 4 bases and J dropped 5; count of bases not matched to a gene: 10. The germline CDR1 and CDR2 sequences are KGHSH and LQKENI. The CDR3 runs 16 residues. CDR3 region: CASSQYTRDSNEKLFF. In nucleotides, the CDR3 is TGTGCCAGCTCACAATACACTCGGGACAGCAATGAAAAACTGTTTTTT.

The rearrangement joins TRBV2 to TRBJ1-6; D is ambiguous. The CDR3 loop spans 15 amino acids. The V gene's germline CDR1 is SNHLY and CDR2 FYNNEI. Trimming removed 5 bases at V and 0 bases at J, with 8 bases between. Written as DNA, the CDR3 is TGTGCCAGCAGTCTACAGAGCTCCTATAATTCACCCCTCCACTTT. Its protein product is CASSLQSSYNSPLHF.

CDR3 sequence (DNA): TGTGCCAGTAGGTTAACAGGGAAACAGGATGGCTACACCTTC. It specifies CASRLTGKQDGYTF. This rearrangement joins TRBV19 to TRBJ1-2, with a tentative D call TRBD1 (6 bases). V gave up 6 bases and J gave up 6 bases, with 17 bases separating them. The V gene's germline CDR1 is LNHDA and CDR2 SQIVND (reference sequence). This CDR3 is 14 amino acids long. Based on the CDR3 plus reference TRBV19 and TRBJ1-2, the full variable domain is DGGITQSPKYLFRKEGQNVTLSCEQNLNHDAMYWYRQDPGQGLRLIYYSQIVNDFQKGDIAEGYSVSREKKESFPLTVTSAQKNPTAFYLCASRLTGKQDGYTFGSGTRLTVV.

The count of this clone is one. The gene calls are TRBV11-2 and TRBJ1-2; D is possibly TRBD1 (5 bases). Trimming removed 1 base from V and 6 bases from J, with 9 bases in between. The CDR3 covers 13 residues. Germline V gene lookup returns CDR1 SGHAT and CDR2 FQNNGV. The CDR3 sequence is CASSLAGLDGYTF. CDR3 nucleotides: TGTGCCAGCAGCTTAGCAGGGCTCGATGGCTACACCTTC.

Here the CDR3 reads CASSQGDRYYEQYF. The CDR3 DNA reads as TGCGCCAGCAGCCAAGGGGACAGGTACTACGAGCAGTACTTC. The chain has TRBV5-1 and TRBJ2-7, with TRBD1 matching over 8 bases. Per the germline V gene, CDR1 is SGHRS and CDR2 is YFSETQ. The ends lost 4 bases at V and 3 bases at J; junction bases unmatched: 6. The CDR3 totals 14 residues.

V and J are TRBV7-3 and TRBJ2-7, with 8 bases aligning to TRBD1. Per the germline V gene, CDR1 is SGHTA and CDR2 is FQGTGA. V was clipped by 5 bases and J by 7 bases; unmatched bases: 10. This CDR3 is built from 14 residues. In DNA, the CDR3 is TGTGCCAGCAGCCTCAGGGGGCTCCTGAGTGAGCAGTACTTC. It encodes CASSLRGLLSEQYF.

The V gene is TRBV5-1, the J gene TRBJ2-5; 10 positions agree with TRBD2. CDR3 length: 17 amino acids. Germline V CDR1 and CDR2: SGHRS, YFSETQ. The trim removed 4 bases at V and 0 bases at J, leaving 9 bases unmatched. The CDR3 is CASSSGLAASYQETQYF. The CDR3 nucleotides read TGCGCCAGCAGCAGCGGACTAGCGGCCTCGTACCAAGAGACCCAGTACTTC.

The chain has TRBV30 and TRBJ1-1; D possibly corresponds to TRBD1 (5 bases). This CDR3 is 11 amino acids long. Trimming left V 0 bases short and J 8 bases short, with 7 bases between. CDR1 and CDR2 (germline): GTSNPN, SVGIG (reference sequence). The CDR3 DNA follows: TGTGCCTGGAGTGTCTACAGGGAAGCTTTCTTT. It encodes CAWSVYREAFF.